This T cell receptor (beta chain) appears in the sequencing data of a study of T-cell reconstitution after alpha-beta-depleted transplantation in children. Points from the study as a whole: After transplant, at about two months, alpha-beta T cells were reportedly derived from several hundred expanded graft clones.

This clonotype appeared a few times. Its target is not known. Construction of the TCRbeta library involved unique molecular identifiers. In TCRdb, the PCR reads were re-called with MiXCR into one record per CDR3 protein. The profile shows 700,000 to 850,000 distinct CDR3 sequences, roughly 16% of them singletons. The germline CDR1 and CDR2 sequences are DFQATT and SNEGSKA (reference sequence). Between the trimmed V and J ends, which lost 0 bases and 3 bases, there was a span of 20 bases. The CDR3 contains 18 residues. The input for sequencing was PBMCs, mostly from graft donor cells, taken 360 days after TCRalphabeta/CD19-depleted stem cell transplant. This sequence joins TRBV20-1 and TRBJ2-2; TRBD1 is a possible D gene (6 bases). This clonotype originated in a male patient younger than 18 who had a stem cell transplant for acute lymphoblastic leukemia, so the T cells may come from the graft donor. CDR3 region: CSARDAGSKTGYTGELFF. The CDR3 DNA is TGCAGTGCTAGAGATGCTGGCTCCAAGACAGGTTACACCGGGGAGCTGTTTTTT.